This T cell receptor (beta chain) was sequenced for a study of shared clonotypes between healthy human individuals. Overall study context: The cohort comprised a couple of women and a few men. Their ages spanned 18 to 49 years.

Whole-study findings and limits: Naive CD4 clonotype sharing across a few donors was roughly 5%. In general, naive subsets displayed greater estimated richness than memory subsets did.

The split of CD4+ cells yielded CD45RA+ naive and CD45RA-negative memory subsets. CDR1 is KGHSH, CDR2 LQKENI, per germline. V was cut by 3 bases and J by 8 bases, with 17 bases left in between. This CDR3 comprises 15 residues. Sequencing was performed with immunoSEQ multiplex PCR; in TCRdb, only in-frame clones are kept and a portion is missing. The sample shows approximately 1.5 million clones, 95% to 99% of them seen only once. This clone was seen once. The target antigen is unknown. The sequence was obtained from a man under 40 in good health. The gene calls are TRBV18 and TRBJ1-5; TRBD1 is a possible D gene (6 bases). The specimen was naive CD4+ T cells sorted from blood. Subset defined: CD45RA+ positively selected. CDR3 in amino acids: CASSPATGGAEPQHF. In DNA, the CDR3 is TGTGCCAGCTCACCCGCGACCGGGGGCGCGGAGCCCCAGCATTTT.